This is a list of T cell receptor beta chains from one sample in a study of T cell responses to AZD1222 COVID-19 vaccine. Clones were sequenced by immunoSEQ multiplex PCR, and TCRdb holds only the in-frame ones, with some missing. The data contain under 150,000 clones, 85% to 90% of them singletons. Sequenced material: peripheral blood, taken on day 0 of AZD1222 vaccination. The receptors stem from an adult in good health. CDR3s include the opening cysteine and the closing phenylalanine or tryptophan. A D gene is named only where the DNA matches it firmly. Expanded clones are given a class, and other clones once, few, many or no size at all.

CDR3aa: CASSIDPYNEQFF; CDR3nt: TGTGCCAGCAGCATCGACCCATACAATGAGCAGTTCTTC; abundance: once; j_gene: TRBJ2-1; v_gene: TRBV7-3; d_gene: -
CDR3aa: CASRWQGTSYEQYF; CDR3nt: TGTGCCAGCAGATGGCAGGGAACCTCCTACGAGCAGTACTTC; abundance: medium-sized; j_gene: TRBJ2-7; v_gene: TRBV6-5; d_gene: -
CDR3aa: CASSSRSRGFDTEAFF; CDR3nt: TGTGCCAGCAGTTCCCGTTCCAGGGGGTTCGACACTGAAGCTTTCTTT; abundance: -; j_gene: TRBJ1-1; v_gene: TRBV6-5; d_gene: TRBD1
CDR3aa: CASGLGTEAFF; CDR3nt: TGTGCTAGTGGTTTAGGCACTGAAGCTTTCTTT; abundance: -; j_gene: TRBJ1-1; v_gene: TRBV12-5; d_gene: -
CDR3aa: CASSQVGSGLEGETQYF; CDR3nt: TGTGCCAGCAGCCAAGTAGGATCGGGACTAGAGGGAGAGACCCAGTACTTC; abundance: -; j_gene: TRBJ2-5; v_gene: TRBV3-1/TRBV3-2; d_gene: TRBD2
CDR3aa: CASSSKTGKRDSPLHF; CDR3nt: TGTGCCAGCAGTTCAAAAACAGGGAAGAGGGATTCACCCCTCCACTTT; abundance: -; j_gene: TRBJ1-6; v_gene: TRBV6-5; d_gene: -
CDR3aa: CASSPRRDRGLRDTEAFF; CDR3nt: TGTGCCAGCTCACCCCGACGGGACAGGGGGTTAAGGGACACTGAAGCTTTCTTT; abundance: -; j_gene: TRBJ1-1; v_gene: TRBV18; d_gene: TRBD1
CDR3aa: CASSQGTWGNQPQHF; CDR3nt: TGCGCCAGCAGCCAAGGGACCTGGGGCAATCAGCCCCAGCATTTT; abundance: -; j_gene: TRBJ1-5; v_gene: TRBV4-1; d_gene: -
CDR3aa: CASSPRDVSSYEQYF; CDR3nt: TGTGCCAGCTCACCTCGGGACGTGAGCTCCTACGAGCAGTACTTC; abundance: -; j_gene: TRBJ2-7; v_gene: TRBV18; d_gene: -
CDR3aa: CASSVGTSSDDTEAFF; CDR3nt: TGTGCCAGCAGCGTCGGGACGTCGTCGGATGACACTGAAGCTTTCTTT; abundance: -; j_gene: TRBJ1-1; v_gene: TRBV9; d_gene: -
CDR3aa: CATSRDVFVGTVGTEAFF; CDR3nt: TGTGCCACCAGCAGAGACGTCTTCGTTGGGACAGTCGGCACTGAAGCTTTCTTT; abundance: few; j_gene: TRBJ1-1; v_gene: TRBV15; d_gene: TRBD1
CDR3aa: CATSRGQGSNYGYTF; CDR3nt: TGTGCCACCAGCAGAGGACAGGGTTCTAACTATGGCTACACCTTC; abundance: -; j_gene: TRBJ1-2; v_gene: TRBV15; d_gene: TRBD1
CDR3aa: CASSTHGGRPEAFF; CDR3nt: TGTGCCAGCAGTACCCATGGGGGGCGCCCTGAAGCTTTCTTT; abundance: -; j_gene: TRBJ1-1; v_gene: TRBV28; d_gene: -
CDR3aa: CASSPPRRSGNTIYF; CDR3nt: TGTGCCAGCTCACCACCGAGGCGCTCTGGAAACACCATATATTTT; abundance: once; j_gene: TRBJ1-3; v_gene: TRBV18; d_gene: -
CDR3aa: CASSLSGGAGRNEQFF; CDR3nt: TGTGCCAGCAGCTTAAGCGGTGGGGCAGGGAGGAATGAGCAGTTCTTC; abundance: -; j_gene: TRBJ2-1; v_gene: TRBV11-2; d_gene: -
CDR3aa: CASSDRGGNQPQHF; CDR3nt: TGTGCCAGCAGCGACAGGGGAGGCAATCAGCCCCAGCATTTT; abundance: -; j_gene: TRBJ1-5; v_gene: TRBV2; d_gene: TRBD1
CDR3aa: CAISEGLAGYEQFF; CDR3nt: TGTGCCATCAGTGAAGGACTAGCTGGCTATGAGCAGTTCTTC; abundance: -; j_gene: TRBJ2-1; v_gene: TRBV10-3; d_gene: TRBD2
CDR3aa: CASSLAGRGEEQPQHF; CDR3nt: TGTGCCAGCAGTTTAGCCGGGCGGGGAGAAGAGCAGCCCCAGCATTTT; abundance: -; j_gene: TRBJ1-5; v_gene: TRBV28; d_gene: -
CDR3aa: CASSLTSGQETQYF; CDR3nt: TGTGCCAGCAGCTTGACGTCCGGCCAAGAGACCCAGTACTTC; abundance: -; j_gene: TRBJ2-5; v_gene: TRBV7-9; d_gene: -
CDR3aa: CASSSEVLGGPDTQYF; CDR3nt: TGTGCCAGCAGTTCCGAAGTACTGGGTGGCCCAGATACGCAGTATTTT; abundance: -; j_gene: TRBJ2-3; v_gene: TRBV28; d_gene: -
CDR3aa: CASSSGTDWSGNTIYF; CDR3nt: TGCGCCAGCAGCTCAGGGACGGATTGGAGTGGAAACACCATATATTTT; abundance: few; j_gene: TRBJ1-3; v_gene: TRBV5-1; d_gene: -
CDR3aa: CASSPDRGRSGYTF; CDR3nt: TGTGCCAGCAGCCCGGACAGGGGGCGAAGCGGCTACACCTTC; abundance: -; j_gene: TRBJ1-2; v_gene: TRBV7-2; d_gene: TRBD1
CDR3aa: CASSFNGETQYF; CDR3nt: TGCGCCAGCAGCTTTAATGGAGAGACCCAGTACTTC; abundance: -; j_gene: TRBJ2-5; v_gene: TRBV5-1; d_gene: -
CDR3aa: CASSRAPGTYNSPLHF; CDR3nt: TGTGCCAGCTCCCGGGCCCCAGGGACCTATAATTCACCCCTCCACTTT; abundance: -; j_gene: TRBJ1-6; v_gene: TRBV18; d_gene: -